This TCR beta chain derives from a study of blood T cell repertoires in COVID-19. The CDR3 totals 19 residues. Assay: immunoSEQ multiplex PCR; the TCRdb copy retains only in-frame clones and omits some. Among 65,000 to 85,000 clones, around nine tenths were seen once, and the ten largest hold roughly 2.4%. Material for sequencing was peripheral blood. The TCR originated in a human donor in a cohort sampled during active COVID-19. This rearrangement joins TRBV21-1 to TRBJ1-6; the table's D call TRBD1 went unverified against the DNA. TRBV21-1 is annotated as a pseudogene. The CDR3 DNA reads TGTGCCAGCAGCGGGTCGGGACAGGGCTCGGCGGACAGTAATTCACCCCTCCACTTT. Its protein product is CASSGSGQGSADSNSPLHF.